The next 21 T cell receptor beta chains were all read from a single sample in a study of cytomegalovirus exposure and HLA in healthy donors. PCR was performed using 60 Vbeta and 13 Jbeta primers. TCRdb keeps only in-frame clones here, not all; method: immunoSEQ multiplex PCR. Altogether about 82,000 clones are present, just over 70% being singletons, with the ten largest covering approximately 9%. Sequenced sample: PBMCs. The source of these receptors is a man aged 60-69 years in good health and CMV-seronegative.

This clone was picked up a small number of times. J is TRBJ1-5 and V is TRBV2; possible D gene TRBD1, 5 bases. Germline V gene lookup returns CDR1 SNHLY and CDR2 FYNNEI. The CDR3 sequence is 14 residues long. The V end lost 8 bases, the J end lost 5 bases, and 16 bases lay between the germline ends. CDR3 in amino acids: CASESRSGYQPQHF. For the CDR3, the DNA is TGTGCCAGCGAATCGAGGTCAGGGTATCAGCCCCAGCATTTT.

This clone was detected a few times. The chain has TRBV2 and TRBJ2-7; 9 bases are a match to TRBD1. Trimming removed 8 bases from V and 6 bases from J; junction bases left unmatched: 11. The CDR3 covers 14 residues. CDR1 and CDR2 (germline): SNHLY, FYNNEI. CDR3: CASEASTGGGEQYF. CDR3 nucleotide sequence: TGTGCCAGCGAAGCCTCGACAGGGGGGGGCGAGCAGTACTTC.

The J gene is TRBJ1-6, the V gene TRBV29-1, with 8 bases lining up with TRBD1. Trimming cost V 4 bases and J 7 bases; bases outside gene matches: 3. Germline V lookup: CDR1 SQVTM, CDR2 ANQGSEA. There are 13 residues in the CDR3. CDR3 DNA sequence: TGCAGCGTTGCAGGGGGCGGAAATTCACCCCTCCACTTT. Amino acid sequence: CSVAGGGNSPLHF.

The chain couples TRBV10-3 to TRBJ1-1; no clear D gene. Trimming cost V 3 bases and J 0 bases, with 14 bases left between them. This CDR3 is built from 16 residues. Germline CDR1 ENHRY, CDR2 SYGVKD. As DNA, the CDR3 is TGTGCCATCAGTGAAGGATTGGGGAGCATGAACACTGAAGCTTTCTTT. Amino acids: CAISEGLGSMNTEAFF.

This chain links TRBV11-2 with TRBJ2-2, with D perhaps TRBD1 (6 bases). V was pared by 2 bases and J by 6 bases, with 19 bases between. The CDR3 has 17 amino acids. The germline V gene has CDR1 SGHAT and CDR2 FQNNGV. The chain's CDR3 is CASSLTGSRGGAGELFF. CDR3 bases: TGTGCCAGCAGCTTAACAGGCTCCAGGGGCGGCGCCGGGGAGCTGTTTTTT. Drawing the rest from reference TRBV11-2 and TRBJ2-2, the complete variable domain is EAGVAQSPRYKIIEKRQSVAFWCNPISGHATLYWYQQILGQGPKLLIQFQNNGVVDDSQLPKDRFSAERLKGVDSTLKIQPAKLEDSAVYLCASSLTGSRGGAGELFFGEGSRLTVL.

The count of this clone is one. V usage is TRBV5-1 and J usage is TRBJ2-3, with a tentative D call TRBD1 (6 bases). V shed 0 bases and J shed 5 bases, with 13 bases lying between them. Germline loops: CDR1 SGHRS, CDR2 YFSETQ. The CDR3 has 15 residues. The CDR3 coding sequence is TGCGCCAGCAGCTTGGGCCGGGACACCTTAGATACGCAGTATTTT. It specifies CASSLGRDTLDTQYF.

The chain uses TRBV5-4 and TRBJ1-6, with TRBD1 identical over 12 bases. Germline values: CDR1 SGHNT, CDR2 YYREEE (reference sequence). The CDR3 has 16 amino acids. Germline trimming cut 4 bases from V and 8 bases from J; bases unmatched to any gene: 7. CDR3 loop: CASSAGTGGFHSPLHF. The CDR3 coding sequence is TGTGCCAGCAGCGCAGGGACAGGGGGCTTTCATTCACCCCTCCACTTT.

This rearrangement joins TRBV18 to TRBJ2-2; D unresolved. Trimming removed 2 bases from V and 1 base from J, with 11 bases in between. CDR1 is KGHSH, CDR2 LQKENI, per germline. This CDR3 has 16 residues. The DNA of the CDR3 is TGTGCCAGCTCACCAGATCCGGCGGAGAACACCGGGGAGCTGTTTTTT. It encodes CASSPDPAENTGELFF.

This clone was seen a few times. The chain is built from TRBV6-5 and TRBJ2-1, with 9 nucleotides matching TRBD2. This CDR3 is built from 15 residues. Germline trimming cut 6 bases from V and 5 bases from J; bases unmatched to any gene: 8. The germline CDR1 and CDR2 sequences are MNHEY and SVGAGI. Here the CDR3 DNA reads TGTGCCAGCAGGGACGGGACTAGCCTAAACAATGAGCAGTTCTTC. Amino acids: CASRDGTSLNNEQFF.

CDR3 DNA: TGTGCCATCAGTGATGCGGGGGGTCAGAGCTCCTACGAGCAGTACTTC. This codes for CAISDAGGQSSYEQYF. The chain joins TRBV10-3 to TRBJ2-7; 8 bases align to TRBD2. Trimming took 3 bases from V and 0 from J; bases not matched to a gene: 7. Germline lookup yields CDR1 ENHRY and CDR2 SYGVKD. This CDR3 region has 16 residues.

The chain recombines TRBV29-1 with TRBJ2-3; 9 nucleotides agree with TRBD2. This CDR3 has 14 amino acids. Germline loops: CDR1 SQVTM, CDR2 ANQGSEA. Trimming at V came to 5 bases and at J to 4 bases, leaving 7 bases not matched to a gene. The CDR3 coding sequence is TGCAGCGTTCGGGCTAGCGGGACCGCAGATACGCAGTATTTT. Residues: CSVRASGTADTQYF.

The chain uses TRBV19 and TRBJ2-3; 8 bases are a match to TRBD1. Near its end, the DNA agrees better with TRBJ2-5, so the J call may be wrong. This CDR3 is built from 13 residues. Germline loops: CDR1 LNHDA, CDR2 SQIVND (reference sequence). The CDR3, as DNA: TGTGCCAGTAGTCCTCGGACAGGGAGTACCCAGTACTTC. It encodes CASSPRTGSTQYF.

The V and J genes are TRBV6-5 and TRBJ2-2; tentative D call: TRBD1 (5 bases). The CDR3 spans 15 residues. V lost 8 bases and J 4 bases, leaving 17 bases between the germline ends. CDR1 is MNHEY and CDR2 is SVGAGI in the germline V gene. The CDR3 coding sequence is TGTGCCAGCGCTTTGCAGGGAAGGGGCACCGGGGAGCTGTTTTTT. As protein: CASALQGRGTGELFF.

The chain has TRBV19 and TRBJ2-7; 7 bases line up with TRBD2. The CDR3 covers 11 residues. After removal of 8 bases from V and 4 bases from J, the junction contained 2 bases not matched to a gene. CDR1 is LNHDA, CDR2 SQIVND, per germline (reference sequence). The CDR3 DNA follows: TGTGCCAGTGGGGGGGAATACGAGCAGTACTTC. Translation: CASGGEYEQYF.

The J gene is TRBJ2-5, the V gene TRBV2; 9 positions agree with TRBD1. The CDR3 extends over 14 amino acids. CDR1 and CDR2 from the germline V gene are SNHLY and FYNNEI. J was trimmed by 5 bases and V by 1 base; bases with no gene match: 2. Written as DNA, the CDR3 is TGTGCCAGCAGTGAAGACAGGGGGCGGGAGACCCAGTACTTC. Translated, it gives CASSEDRGRETQYF.

This chain links TRBV9 with TRBJ2-5; D possibly corresponds to TRBD1 (5 bases). CDR3 length: 15 amino acids. Germline CDR1 and CDR2: SGDLS and YYNGEE. V gave up 3 bases and J gave up 0 bases, with 12 bases separating them. The CDR3 protein is CASSAGHPYQETQYF. The CDR3, as DNA: TGTGCCAGCAGCGCCGGACATCCGTACCAAGAGACCCAGTACTTC.

The CDR3 reads CASSEALPGERNEQFF. The CDR3 DNA reads TGTGCCAGCAGTGAAGCGCTCCCAGGGGAGAGGAATGAGCAGTTCTTC. This rearrangement joins TRBV6-1 to TRBJ2-1, with D possibly matching TRBD1 (6 bases). Germline lookup yields CDR1 MNHNS and CDR2 SASEGT. V lost 0 bases and J lost 7, with 16 bases in between. The CDR3 consists of 16 residues.

The chain couples TRBV18 to TRBJ2-2; D is ambiguous. Trimming left V 3 bases short and J 6 bases short, with 23 bases between. The CDR3 spans 18 residues. Germline V gene data show CDR1 as KGHSH and CDR2 as LQKENI. CDR3 residues: CASSPSRGGLLASGELFF. The CDR3 DNA sequence: TGTGCCAGCTCACCTTCGCGCGGCGGCCTCCTGGCGTCCGGGGAGCTGTTTTTT. The complete variable domain, with remaining parts taken from reference TRBV18 and TRBJ2-2, reads NAGVMQNPRHLVRRRGQEARLRCSPMKGHSHVYWYRQLPEEGLKFMVYLQKENIIDESGMPKERFSAEFPKEGPSILRIQQVVRGDSAAYFCASSPSRGGLLASGELFFGEGSRLTVL.

This clone was counted once. This sequence joins TRBV7-9 and TRBJ2-3; D unresolved. V dropped 5 bases and J dropped 0 bases, with 9 bases sitting between them. The CDR3 has 14 residues. CDR1 is SEHNR and CDR2 is FQNEAQ in the germline V gene (reference sequence). CDR3 amino acids: CASSESASTDTQYF. CDR3 sequence (DNA): TGTGCCAGCAGCGAGAGCGCAAGCACAGATACGCAGTATTTT.

The rearrangement joins TRBV6-5 to TRBJ1-1; D is ambiguous. This CDR3 has 14 amino acids. The V gene's germline CDR1 is MNHEY and CDR2 SVGAGI. V gave up 7 bases and J gave up 4 bases, with 16 bases separating them. CDR3 region: CASTVTGYPTEAFF. Written as DNA, the CDR3 is TGTGCCAGCACTGTTACGGGGTACCCCACTGAAGCTTTCTTT.

This chain connects TRBV19 to TRBJ1-2; D not resolved. The CDR3 sequence is 13 residues long. In germline, CDR1 is LNHDA, CDR2 SQIVND (reference sequence). V was clipped by 7 bases and J by 7 bases, with 16 bases between them. The CDR3 bases are TGTGCCAGTACGATGGGAGCGGTCGGTGGCTACACCTTC. Its translation: CASTMGAVGGYTF.